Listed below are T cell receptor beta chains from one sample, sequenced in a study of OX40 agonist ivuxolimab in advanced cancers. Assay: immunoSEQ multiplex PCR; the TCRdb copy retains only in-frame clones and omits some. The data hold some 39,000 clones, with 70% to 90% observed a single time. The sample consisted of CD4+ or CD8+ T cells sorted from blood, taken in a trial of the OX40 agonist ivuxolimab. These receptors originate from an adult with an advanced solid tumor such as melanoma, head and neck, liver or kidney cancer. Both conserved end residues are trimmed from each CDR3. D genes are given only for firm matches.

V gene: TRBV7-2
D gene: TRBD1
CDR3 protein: ASSPGGGVIQPQH

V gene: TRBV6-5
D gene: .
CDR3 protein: ASSYGNRIGTTEAF

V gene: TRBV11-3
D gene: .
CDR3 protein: ASSWEDTGYT

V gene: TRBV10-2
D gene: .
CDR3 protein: ASSESGGRQPQH

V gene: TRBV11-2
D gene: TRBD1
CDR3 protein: ASSLLWGQGTDTQY

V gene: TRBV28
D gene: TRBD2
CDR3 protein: ASSLPINRDYQGGQETQY

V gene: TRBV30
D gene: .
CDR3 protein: AWNAVHLPDTQY

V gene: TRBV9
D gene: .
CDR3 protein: ASSSEDGTYEQY

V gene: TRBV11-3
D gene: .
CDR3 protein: ASSPHLESYEQY

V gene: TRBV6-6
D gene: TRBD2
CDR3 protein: ASSSLGGRADTQY

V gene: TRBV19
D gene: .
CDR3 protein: ATLARGSYGYT

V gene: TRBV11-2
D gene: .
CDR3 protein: ASSPGVLGSGYT

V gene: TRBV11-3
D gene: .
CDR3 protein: ARNTPCQPQH

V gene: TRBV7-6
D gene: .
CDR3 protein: ASSLLADSSYNEQF

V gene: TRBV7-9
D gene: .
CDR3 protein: ASTTGSGYT

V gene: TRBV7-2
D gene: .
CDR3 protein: ASSFREGLLY

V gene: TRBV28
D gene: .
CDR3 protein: ASSFISRTQGRGYT

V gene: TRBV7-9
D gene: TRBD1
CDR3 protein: ASSHGYGTGAKGYT

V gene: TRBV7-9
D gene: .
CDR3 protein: ASSSLGNTIY

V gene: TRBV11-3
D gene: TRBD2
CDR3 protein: ASSRRLAGSYNEQF

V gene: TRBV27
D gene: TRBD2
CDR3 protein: ASTMTSANTGELF

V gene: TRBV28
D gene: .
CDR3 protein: ASSSIVAQY

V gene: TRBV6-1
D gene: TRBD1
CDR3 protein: ASRRTGRNQPQH

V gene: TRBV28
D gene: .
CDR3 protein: ASSGAGSAKNIQY

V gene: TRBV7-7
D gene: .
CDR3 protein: ASSQLSSGEQY

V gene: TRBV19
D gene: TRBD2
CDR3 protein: ASSKGAGRDYEQY

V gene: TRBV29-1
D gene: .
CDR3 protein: SVANVGYGYT

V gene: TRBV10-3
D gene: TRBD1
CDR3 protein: AISAGTGILLSSYEQY

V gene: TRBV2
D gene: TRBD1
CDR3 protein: ASRTGTGSNQPQH

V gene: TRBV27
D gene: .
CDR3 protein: ASSLRSSGGTEAF

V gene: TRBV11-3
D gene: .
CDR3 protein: ASSLAAHIGDTQY

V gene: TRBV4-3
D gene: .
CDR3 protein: ASSPTDSAGANVLT

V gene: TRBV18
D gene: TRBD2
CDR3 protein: ASSPSPSGNYEQY

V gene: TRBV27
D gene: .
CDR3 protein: ASSARTRSRPWNTEAF

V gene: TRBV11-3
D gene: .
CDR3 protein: ASSTPGGGGSGYT

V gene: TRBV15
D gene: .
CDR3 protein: ATSRDTREQY

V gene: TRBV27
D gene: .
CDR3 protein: ASSSVWNTGELF

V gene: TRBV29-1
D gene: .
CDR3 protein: SVAAGKNQPQH

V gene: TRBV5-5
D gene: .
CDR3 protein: ASSFFDWNTEAF

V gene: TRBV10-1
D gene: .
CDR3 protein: ASSEGTDTQY

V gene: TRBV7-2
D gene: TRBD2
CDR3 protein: ASSLITSADAQY